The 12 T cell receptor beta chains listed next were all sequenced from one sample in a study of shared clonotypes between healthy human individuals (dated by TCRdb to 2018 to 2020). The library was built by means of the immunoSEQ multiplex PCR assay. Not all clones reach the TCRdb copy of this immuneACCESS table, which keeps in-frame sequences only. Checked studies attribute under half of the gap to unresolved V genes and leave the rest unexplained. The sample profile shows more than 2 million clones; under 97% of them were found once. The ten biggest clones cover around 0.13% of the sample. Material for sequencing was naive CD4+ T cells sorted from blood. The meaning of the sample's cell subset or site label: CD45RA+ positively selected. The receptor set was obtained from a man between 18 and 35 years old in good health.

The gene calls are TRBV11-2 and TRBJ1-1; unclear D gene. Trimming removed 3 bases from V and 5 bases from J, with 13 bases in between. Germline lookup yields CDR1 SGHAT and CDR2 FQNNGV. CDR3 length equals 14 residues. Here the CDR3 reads CASSFASRVTEAFF. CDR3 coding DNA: TGTGCCAGCAGCTTCGCCTCAAGGGTGACTGAAGCTTTCTTT.

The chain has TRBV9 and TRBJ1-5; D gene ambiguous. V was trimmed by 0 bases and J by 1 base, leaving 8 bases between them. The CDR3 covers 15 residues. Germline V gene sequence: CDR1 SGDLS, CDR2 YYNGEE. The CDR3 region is CASSVGGVSNQPQHF. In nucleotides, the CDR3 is TGTGCCAGCAGCGTAGGAGGAGTAAGCAATCAGCCCCAGCATTTT.

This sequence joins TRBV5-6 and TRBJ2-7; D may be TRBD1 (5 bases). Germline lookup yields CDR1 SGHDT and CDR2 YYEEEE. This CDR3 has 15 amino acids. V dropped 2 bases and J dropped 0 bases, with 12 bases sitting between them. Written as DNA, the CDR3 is TGTGCCAGCAGCTTTAGGCGGACACTCTCCTACGAGCAGTACTTC. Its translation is CASSFRRTLSYEQYF.

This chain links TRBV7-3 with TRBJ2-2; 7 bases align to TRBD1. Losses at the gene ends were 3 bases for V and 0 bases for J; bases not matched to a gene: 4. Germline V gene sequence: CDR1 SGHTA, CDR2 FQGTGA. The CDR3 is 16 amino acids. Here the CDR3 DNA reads TGTGCCAGCAGCTTGATAGGACAGGCGAACACCGGGGAGCTGTTTTTT. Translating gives CASSLIGQANTGELFF.

CDR3 in DNA: TGTGCCAGTAGTATCACGGCGGGAGCGGGCACTGAAGCTTTCTTT. This sequence encodes CASSITAGAGTEAFF. The chain combines TRBV19 with TRBJ1-1; D not resolved. V was trimmed by 3 bases and J by 4 bases, leaving 15 bases between them. Germline assignment: CDR1 LNHDA and CDR2 SQIVND (reference sequence). The CDR3 is made up of 15 amino acids.

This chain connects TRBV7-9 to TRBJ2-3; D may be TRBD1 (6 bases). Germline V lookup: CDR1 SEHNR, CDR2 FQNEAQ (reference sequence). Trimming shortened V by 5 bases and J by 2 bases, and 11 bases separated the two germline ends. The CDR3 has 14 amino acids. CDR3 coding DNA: TGTGCCAGCAGCCCCGGACAGTTCACAGATACGCAGTATTTT. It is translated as CASSPGQFTDTQYF.

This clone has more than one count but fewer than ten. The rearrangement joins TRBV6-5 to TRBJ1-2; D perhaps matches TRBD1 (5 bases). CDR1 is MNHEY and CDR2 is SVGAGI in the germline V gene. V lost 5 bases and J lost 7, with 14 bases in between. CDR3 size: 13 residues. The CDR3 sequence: CASSPSMGTGYTF. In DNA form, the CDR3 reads TGTGCCAGCAGTCCCTCGATGGGGACTGGCTACACCTTC.

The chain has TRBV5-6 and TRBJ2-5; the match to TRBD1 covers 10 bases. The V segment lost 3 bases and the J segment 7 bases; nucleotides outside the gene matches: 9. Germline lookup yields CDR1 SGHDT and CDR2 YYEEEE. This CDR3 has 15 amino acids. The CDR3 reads CASSWEGTGVGTQYF. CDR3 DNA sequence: TGTGCCAGCAGCTGGGAAGGGACAGGGGTAGGGACCCAGTACTTC.

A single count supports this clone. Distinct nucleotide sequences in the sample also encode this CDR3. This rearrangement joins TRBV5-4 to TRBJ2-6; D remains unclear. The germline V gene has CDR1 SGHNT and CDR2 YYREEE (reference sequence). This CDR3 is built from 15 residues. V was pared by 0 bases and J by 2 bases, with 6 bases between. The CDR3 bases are TGTGCCAGCAGCTTGGAGGGCGCTGGGGCCAACGTCCTGACTTTC. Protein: CASSLEGAGANVLTF. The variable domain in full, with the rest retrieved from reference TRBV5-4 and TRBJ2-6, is ETGVTQSPTHLIKTRGQQVTLRCSSQSGHNTVSWYQQALGQGPQFIFQYYREEENGRGNFPPRFSGLQFPNYSSELNVNALELDDSALYLCASSLEGAGANVLTFGAGSRLTVL.

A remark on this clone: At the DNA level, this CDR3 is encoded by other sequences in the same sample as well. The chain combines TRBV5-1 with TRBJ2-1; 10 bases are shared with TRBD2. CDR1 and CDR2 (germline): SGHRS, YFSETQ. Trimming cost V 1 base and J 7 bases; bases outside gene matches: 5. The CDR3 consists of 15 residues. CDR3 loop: CASSLSLAGVNEQFF. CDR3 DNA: TGCGCCAGCAGCTTGAGTCTAGCGGGGGTAAATGAGCAGTTCTTC.

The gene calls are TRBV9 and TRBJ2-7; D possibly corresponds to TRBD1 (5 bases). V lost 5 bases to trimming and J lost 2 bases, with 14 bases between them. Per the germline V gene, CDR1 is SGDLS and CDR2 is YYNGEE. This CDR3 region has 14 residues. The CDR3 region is CASSLQETPYEQYF. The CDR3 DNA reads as TGTGCCAGCAGTCTACAGGAGACCCCCTACGAGCAGTACTTC.

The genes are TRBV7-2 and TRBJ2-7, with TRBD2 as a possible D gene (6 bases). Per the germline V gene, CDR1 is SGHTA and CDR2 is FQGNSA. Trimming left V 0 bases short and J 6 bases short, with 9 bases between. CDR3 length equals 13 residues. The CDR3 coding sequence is TGTGCCAGCAGCTTAGCTCGCGGGATCGAGCAGTACTTC. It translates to CASSLARGIEQYF.